This T cell receptor beta chain was identified in a study of blood T cell repertoires in COVID-19. About the research overall: Samples came from the United States, Italy and Spain, spanning acute and convalescent COVID-19. Nucleic acid was either cDNA or gDNA, and it came from T cells, B-cell-depleted T cells, or PBMCs.

From germline, CDR1 is SGDLS and CDR2 YYNGEE. This CDR3 spans 16 amino acids. V gave up 2 bases and J gave up 7 bases; unmatched junction bases: 8. In the authors' methods: It was from reference gene primer amplification that nucleated cell counts were estimated. Profiling relied on immunoSEQ multiplex PCR, and the TCRdb table lists in-frame clones only, not all of them. V and J calls and clone size come straight from that table; D and trimming were deduced from the DNA. The table lists about 270,000 clones, about nine tenths of them singletons. About this clone itself: The same CDR3 arises from other DNA sequences in this sample as well.

The V call is TRBV9, the J call TRBJ2-1; TRBD2 matches 11 bases. The sequence derives from a man aged 35-49 years with active or convalescent COVID-19. Material for sequencing was peripheral blood. CDR3 residues: CASSVLAGGPGNEQFF. CDR3 coding DNA: TGTGCCAGCAGCGTCTTAGCGGGAGGGCCTGGTAATGAGCAGTTCTTC.